This is a list of T cell receptor beta chains from one sample in a study of cytomegalovirus exposure and HLA in healthy donors. The method was immunoSEQ multiplex PCR; TCRdb's version includes in-frame clones alone and lacks a portion of them. Of around 130,000 clones in the sample, approximately 80% were seen once. Material: PBMCs. Receptors originate from a woman between 40 and 50 years old in good health and CMV-seronegative. Each CDR3 is given with its conserved first and last residue. The order of the fields is clone size, J gene, D gene, V gene, CDR3 protein, CDR3 DNA. D genes are given only for firm matches. The listing skips clone size in some rows; elsewhere it reads once, few, many or a size class.

few | TRBJ1-1 | NA | TRBV4-1 | CASSQHQGNEAFF | TGCGCCAGCAGCCAACACCAGGGGAATGAAGCTTTCTTT
NA | TRBJ1-5 | TRBD1 | TRBV10-3 | CAISPTGQGSNQPQHF | TGTGCCATCAGTCCCACGGGACAGGGGAGCAATCAGCCCCAGCATTTT
NA | TRBJ2-2 | TRBD2 | TRBV9 | CASSVGTSGAAGELFF | TGTGCCAGCAGCGTAGGTACTAGCGGGGCGGCCGGGGAGCTGTTTTTT
NA | TRBJ1-1 | NA | TRBV5-1 | CASSLSSGSTEAFF | TGCGCCAGCAGCTTGTCATCAGGGTCGACTGAAGCTTTCTTT
NA | TRBJ2-7 | TRBD1 | TRBV4-3 | CASSQGRSGGDEQYF | TGCGCCAGCAGCCAAGGCCGGTCAGGGGGCGACGAGCAGTACTTC
NA | TRBJ2-7 | TRBD1 | TRBV5-4 | CASRINTDRGPYEQYF | TGTGCCAGCAGAATCAACACGGACAGGGGACCCTACGAGCAGTACTTC
NA | TRBJ2-2 | TRBD1 | TRBV9 | CASSVGLDRKRTGELFF | TGTGCCAGCAGCGTAGGCCTGGACAGGAAACGCACCGGGGAGCTGTTTTTT
NA | TRBJ2-2 | TRBD1 | TRBV6-6 | CASRKPQGAAGELFF | TGTGCCAGCAGGAAACCCCAGGGGGCGGCCGGGGAGCTGTTTTTT
NA | TRBJ2-7 | NA | TRBV29-1 | CSVEGKGRYEQYF | TGCAGCGTTGAAGGAAAGGGGCGGTACGAGCAGTACTTC
NA | TRBJ2-1 | TRBD2 | TRBV5-3 | CARSLTSSYNEQFF | TGTGCCAGAAGTCTGACTAGCAGCTACAATGAGCAGTTCTTC
NA | TRBJ1-5 | NA | TRBV19 | CASSPRYKGTGNQPQHF | TGTGCCAGTAGCCCGAGGTATAAGGGAACGGGGAATCAGCCCCAGCATTTT
NA | TRBJ2-3 | NA | TRBV18 | CASSPSADTQYF | TGTGCCAGCTCACCCTCGGCAGATACGCAGTATTTT
NA | TRBJ2-7 | NA | TRBV10-2 | CASIKRASSYEQYF | TGCGCCAGCATCAAGCGGGCCAGCTCCTACGAGCAGTACTTC
NA | TRBJ2-1 | TRBD2 | TRBV18 | CASSPDSGGARNEQFF | TGTGCCAGCTCCCCCGATAGCGGGGGGGCAAGGAATGAGCAGTTCTTC
NA | TRBJ1-1 | TRBD1 | TRBV11-2 | CASSSPRTGGGMNTEAFF | TGTGCCAGCAGCTCCCCTCGGACAGGGGGGGGAATGAACACTGAAGCTTTCTTT
NA | TRBJ2-7 | TRBD1 | TRBV5-4 | CATKTGGTDEQYF | TGTGCCACCAAGACAGGGGGCACGGACGAGCAGTACTTC
NA | TRBJ2-3 | TRBD2 | TRBV4-1 | CASSQGGTSGGRRTDTQYF | TGCGCCAGCAGCCAAGGGGGGACTAGCGGGGGGCGACGCACAGATACGCAGTATTTT
NA | TRBJ1-1 | TRBD1 | TRBV11-2 | CASSPRQGNTEAFF | TGTGCCAGCAGCCCGAGACAGGGAAACACTGAAGCTTTCTTT
NA | TRBJ2-7 | NA | TRBV6-6 | CASSYSGGNSYEQYF | TGTGCCAGCAGTTATTCCGGCGGAAACTCCTACGAGCAGTACTTC
NA | TRBJ2-3 | NA | TRBV5-4 | CASSGLTTRTDTQYF | TGTGCCAGCAGCGGACTGACTACCCGCACAGATACGCAGTATTTT
few | TRBJ1-1 | NA | TRBV30 | CAWSWFRGGTEAFF | TGTGCCTGGAGTTGGTTTCGGGGGGGGACTGAAGCTTTCTTT
NA | TRBJ1-2 | NA | TRBV7-8 | CASSLAGTSNYGYTF | TGTGCCAGCAGCTTAGCTGGGACATCCAACTATGGCTACACCTTC
NA | TRBJ1-1 | NA | TRBV6-5 | CASSSQGGGTEAFF | TGTGCCAGCAGTTCCCAGGGCGGGGGCACTGAAGCTTTCTTT
NA | TRBJ2-1 | NA | TRBV11-2 | CASSLAVGEQFF | TGTGCCAGCAGCTTAGCCGTCGGTGAGCAGTTCTTC
few | TRBJ1-4 | TRBD1 | TRBV2 | CASSVTGGPNEKLFF | TGTGCCAGCAGCGTTACAGGGGGCCCTAATGAAAAACTGTTTTTT
NA | TRBJ2-2 | TRBD1 | TRBV19 | CASGRTGTGATGELFF | TGTGCCAGTGGTCGAACCGGGACAGGGGCGACCGGGGAGCTGTTTTTT
few | TRBJ2-3 | NA | TRBV6-5 | CASSYSGDTQYF | TGTGCCAGCAGTTACTCCGGAGATACGCAGTATTTT
few | TRBJ1-4 | NA | TRBV6-5 | CASSYELTAEKLFF | TGTGCCAGCAGTTACGAGTTGACAGCCGAAAAACTGTTTTTT
NA | TRBJ2-1 | TRBD2 | TRBV6-1 | CASRVSGSSYNEQFF | TGTGCCAGCAGGGTTAGCGGGAGCTCCTACAATGAGCAGTTCTTC
NA | TRBJ1-1 | NA | TRBV30 | CAWSYTGNTEAFF | TGTGCCTGGAGTTACACAGGGAACACTGAAGCTTTCTTT
NA | TRBJ2-5 | TRBD2 | TRBV5-1 | CASSAGLVQETQYF | TGCGCCAGCAGCGCTGGACTAGTCCAAGAGACCCAGTACTTC
NA | TRBJ1-1 | TRBD1 | TRBV6-1 | CASSEGYRGGEAFF | TGTGCCAGCAGTGAAGGGTACAGGGGGGGTGAAGCTTTCTTT
NA | TRBJ2-7 | TRBD1 | TRBV5-1 | CASSRDRAGLVGQYF | TGCGCCAGCAGCAGGGACAGGGCGGGCCTCGTTGGGCAGTACTTC
NA | TRBJ1-1 | NA | TRBV5-6 | CASSPFEGNTEAFF | TGTGCCAGCAGCCCCTTCGAGGGGAACACTGAAGCTTTCTTT
NA | TRBJ1-1 | NA | TRBV10-3 | CATGDRSLYKAFF | TGTGCCACCGGCGACAGGTCCCTCTACAAAGCTTTCTTT
NA | TRBJ2-1 | TRBD1 | TRBV5-1 | CASSSGTGTGNEQFF | TGCGCCAGCAGCTCAGGGACAGGGACGGGCAATGAGCAGTTCTTC
NA | TRBJ1-1 | NA | TRBV14 | CASRGGLGTEAFF | TGTGCCAGCCGCGGGGGCTTAGGGACTGAAGCTTTCTTT
NA | TRBJ2-2 | NA | TRBV29-1 | CSAQGNGELFF | TGCAGCGCCCAGGGTAACGGGGAGCTGTTTTTT
once | TRBJ2-7 | TRBD1 | TRBV19 | CASSRRGDRGYEQYF | TGTGCCAGTAGTAGACGTGGGGACAGGGGATACGAGCAGTACTTC
few | TRBJ1-3 | NA | TRBV7-9 | CSSSETGNTIYF | TGTTCCAGCAGTGAGACAGGAAACACCATATATTTT
once | TRBJ2-3 | TRBD2 | TRBV28 | CASSLLGGRAGGTDTQYF | TGTGCCAGCAGTTTACTAGGCGGGAGGGCGGGTGGCACAGATACGCAGTATTTT